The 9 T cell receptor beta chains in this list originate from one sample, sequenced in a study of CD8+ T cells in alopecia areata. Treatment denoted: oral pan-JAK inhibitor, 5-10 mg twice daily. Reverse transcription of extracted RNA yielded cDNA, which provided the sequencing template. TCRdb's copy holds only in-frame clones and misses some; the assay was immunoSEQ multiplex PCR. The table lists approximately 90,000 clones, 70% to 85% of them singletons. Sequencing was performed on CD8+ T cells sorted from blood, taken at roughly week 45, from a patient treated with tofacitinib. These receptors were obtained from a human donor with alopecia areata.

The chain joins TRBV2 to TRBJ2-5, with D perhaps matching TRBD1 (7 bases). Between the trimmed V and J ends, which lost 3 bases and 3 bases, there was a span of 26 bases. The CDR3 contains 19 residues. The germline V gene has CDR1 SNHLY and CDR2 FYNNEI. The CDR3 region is CASSDSPETEQGGKETQYF. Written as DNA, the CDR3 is TGTGCCAGCAGTGACAGCCCCGAAACAGAGCAGGGGGGAAAAGAGACCCAGTACTTC.

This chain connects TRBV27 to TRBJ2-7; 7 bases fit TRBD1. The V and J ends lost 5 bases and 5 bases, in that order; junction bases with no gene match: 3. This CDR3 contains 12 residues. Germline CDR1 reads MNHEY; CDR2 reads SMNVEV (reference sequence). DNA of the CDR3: TGTGCCAGCAGTCACAGGGGTGACGAGCAGTACTTC. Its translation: CASSHRGDEQYF.

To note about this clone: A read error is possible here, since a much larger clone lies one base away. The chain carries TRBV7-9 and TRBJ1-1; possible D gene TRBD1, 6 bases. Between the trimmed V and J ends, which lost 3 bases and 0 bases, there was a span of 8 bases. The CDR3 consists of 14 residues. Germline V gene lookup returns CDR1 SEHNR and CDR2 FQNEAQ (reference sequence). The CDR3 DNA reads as TGTGCCAGCAGCTTCGGACAGATGAACACTGAAGCTTTCTTT. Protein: CASSFGQMNTEAFF.

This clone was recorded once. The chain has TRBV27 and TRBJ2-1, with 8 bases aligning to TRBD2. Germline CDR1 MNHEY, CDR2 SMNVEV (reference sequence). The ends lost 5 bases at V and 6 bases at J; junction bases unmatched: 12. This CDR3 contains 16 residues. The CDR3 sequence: CASSPSSGEVGNEQFF. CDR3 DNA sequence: TGTGCCAGCAGTCCGAGTAGCGGGGAGGTGGGCAATGAGCAGTTCTTC.

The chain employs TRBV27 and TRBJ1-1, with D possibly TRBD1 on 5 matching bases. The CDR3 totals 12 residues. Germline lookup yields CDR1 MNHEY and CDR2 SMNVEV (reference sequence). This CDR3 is CAMLGGGTEAFF. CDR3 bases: TGTGCGATGCTCGGGGGAGGTACTGAAGCTTTCTTT.

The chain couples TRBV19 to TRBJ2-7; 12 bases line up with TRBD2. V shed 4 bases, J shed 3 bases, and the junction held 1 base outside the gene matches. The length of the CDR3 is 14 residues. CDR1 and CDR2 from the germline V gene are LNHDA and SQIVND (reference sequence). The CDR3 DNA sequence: TGTGCCAGTAGTAGGACTAGCGGGGACTACGAGCAGTACTTC. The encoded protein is CASSRTSGDYEQYF.

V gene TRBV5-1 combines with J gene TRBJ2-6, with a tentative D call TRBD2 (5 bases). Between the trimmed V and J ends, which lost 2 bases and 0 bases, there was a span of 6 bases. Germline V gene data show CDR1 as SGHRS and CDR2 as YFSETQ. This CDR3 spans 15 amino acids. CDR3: CASSFEGSGANVLTF. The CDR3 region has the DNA TGCGCCAGCAGCTTCGAGGGCTCTGGGGCCAACGTCCTGACTTTC.

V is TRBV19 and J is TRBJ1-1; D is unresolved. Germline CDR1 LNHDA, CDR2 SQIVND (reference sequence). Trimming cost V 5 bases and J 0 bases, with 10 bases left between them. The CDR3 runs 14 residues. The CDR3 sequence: CASSASLLNTEAFF. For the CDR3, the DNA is TGTGCCAGTAGTGCGTCACTCCTGAACACTGAAGCTTTCTTT.

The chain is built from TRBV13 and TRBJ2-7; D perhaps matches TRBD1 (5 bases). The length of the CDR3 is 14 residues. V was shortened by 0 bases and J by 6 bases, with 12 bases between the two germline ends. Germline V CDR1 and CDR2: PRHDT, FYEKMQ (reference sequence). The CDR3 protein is CASSLGQVQGEQYF. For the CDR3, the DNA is TGTGCCAGCAGCTTAGGCCAGGTCCAGGGCGAGCAGTACTTC.